Detailed here is one TCR beta chain. This specimen comes from a study of blood T cell repertoires in COVID-19. Background on the study: PBMCs, B-cell-depleted T cells, or T cells were the source of the cDNA or gDNA that made up the material.

Sequencing was performed with immunoSEQ multiplex PCR; in TCRdb, only in-frame clones are kept and a portion is missing. In the table there are 120,000 to 150,000 clones, roughly 80% of which are singletons. Sequences were obtained from PBMCs or T cells enriched from blood (not recorded which). The origin of this receptor is a woman in her thirties or forties who had recovered from COVID-19.

Here the CDR3 reads CASSLVPRNTEAFF. CDR3 in DNA: TGCGCCAGCAGCTTAGTACCGAGGAACACTGAAGCTTTCTTT. V gene TRBV5-1 combines with J gene TRBJ1-1; D gene unclear. The germline CDR1 and CDR2 sequences are SGHRS and YFSETQ. The CDR3 has 14 residues. V dropped 2 bases and J dropped 1 base, with 9 bases sitting between them.